This T cell receptor beta chain was retrieved from a study of cytomegalovirus exposure and HLA in healthy donors. PCR used 60 Vbeta primers and 13 Jbeta primers. The table came from immunoSEQ multiplex PCR; TCRdb's copy has only in-frame clones and leaves some out. The sample lists around 200,000 clones; 86% were seen once. The CDR3 runs 15 residues. Trimming removed 1 base at V and 1 base at J, with 11 bases between. CDR1 SGHRS and CDR2 YFSETQ come from the germline V gene. The sample comprised PBMCs. The source of this sequence is a woman in her thirties in good health and CMV-seronegative. The chain employs TRBV5-1 and TRBJ1-1; D gene unclear. The CDR3, as DNA: TGCGCCAGCAGCTTGTCCGGGAGCAAGAACACTGAAGCTTTCTTT. Its protein is CASSLSGSKNTEAFF. Full variable domain (outside the CDR3, taken from reference TRBV5-1 and TRBJ1-1): KAGVTQTPRYLIKTRGQQVTLSCSPISGHRSVSWYQQTPGQGLQFLFEYFSETQRNKGNFPGRFSGRQFSNSRSEMNVSTLELGDSALYLCASSLSGSKNTEAFFGQGTRLTVV.